The 4 T cell receptor beta chains given below trace back to one sample, sequenced in a study of blood T cells in healthy people across ages (dated by TCRdb to the mid-2010s). The library came from 5' RACE. For sequencing, an Illumina HiSeq 2500 was employed. The second PCR ran for roughly 6 to 11 cycles and used a J-beta primer mix along with a sample-barcoded 5' primer. TCRdb reprocessed the public reads (quality trimming at Q25 with fastp, clone calling with MiXCR) and kept in-frame beta chains. Records with the same CDR3 protein are collapsed into one entry carrying the most frequent genes and DNA. A total of about 570,000 distinct CDR3 sequences appear in this sample, roughly 28% of them only once. Around a sixth of the sample belongs to the ten largest clones. The sample was blood. The receptors derive from a woman in her 70s in good health.

V gene TRBV19 combines with J gene TRBJ2-2; D ambiguous. Germline CDR1 is LNHDA and CDR2 is SQIVND (reference sequence). The V end lost 1 base, the J end lost 6 bases, and 6 bases lay between the germline ends. The length of the CDR3 is 13 residues. The CDR3 region is CASSIVLPGELFF. In nucleotides, the CDR3 is TGTGCCAGTAGTATAGTCCTACCCGGGGAGCTGTTTTTT.

This clonotype was counted only a few times. The chain uses TRBV5-1 and TRBJ2-6; D unresolved. Trimming removed 4 bases from V and 0 bases from J, with 11 bases in between. The germline gives CDR1 SGHRS, CDR2 YFSETQ. The CDR3 contains 16 residues. The CDR3 sequence: CASSPTLSSGANVLTF. The CDR3 bases are TGCGCCAGCAGCCCTACCCTTAGCTCTGGGGCCAACGTCCTGACTTTC.

In its sample, this clonotype was seen a few times. The J gene is TRBJ2-7, the V gene TRBV20-1, with D possibly called TRBD1 or TRBD2 (5 bases each). V dropped 7 bases and J dropped 3 bases, with 22 bases sitting between them. Germline V gene lookup returns CDR1 DFQATT and CDR2 SNEGSKA (reference sequence). The CDR3 extends over 15 amino acids. CDR3 protein: CSGEKTGTLDYEQYF. In DNA form, the CDR3 reads TGCAGTGGCGAGAAGACCGGGACCCTAGACTACGAGCAGTACTTC.

Only a few counts were recorded for this clonotype. Its ends do not fully match the called genes, so a read error is possible. The V call is TRBV10-3, the J call TRBJ2-5; D ambiguous. Germline CDR1 is ENHRY and CDR2 is SYGVKD. The CDR3 is 14 amino acids. CDR3 in DNA: TGTGCCACCAGTCCCGGCAGCACGCAAGAGACCCAGTACTTC. Protein: CATSPGSTQETQYF.